The clone carrying this T cell receptor (beta chain) was counted between two and nine times. The data derive from a study of blood T cell repertoires in COVID-19. Across the whole study: In each case, the material was cDNA or gDNA derived from T cells, B-cell-depleted T cells, or PBMCs.

In the source study's methods: Amplification with reference gene primers provided the estimates of nucleated cell counts. Profiling relied on immunoSEQ multiplex PCR, and the TCRdb table lists in-frame clones only, not all of them. Clonal size and the V and J genes are those of that table, whereas D and trimming came from the DNA. This table holds 200,000 to 250,000 clones, approximately 85% found once. V was clipped by 4 bases and J by 3 bases; unmatched bases: 2. The CDR3 covers 15 residues. Germline V gene data show CDR1 as SEHNR and CDR2 as FQNEAQ (reference sequence). The source is a woman in her 70s with acute or convalescent COVID-19. The genes are TRBV7-9 and TRBJ2-2; 10 positions match TRBD2. Sequencing was carried out using peripheral blood. The CDR3 sequence: CASSSSGGDTGELFF. CDR3 sequence (DNA): TGTGCCAGCAGCTCGAGCGGGGGGGACACCGGGGAGCTGTTTTTT.